The 22 T cell receptor beta chains presented below share a single source sample, sequenced in a study of blood T cell repertoires in COVID-19. Profiled with immunoSEQ multiplex PCR; TCRdb holds only in-frame clones, not every one. The sample lists about 230,000 clones, 85% to 90% occurring once. Specimen: peripheral blood. The receptors derive from a man aged 45 to 65 with COVID-19, enrolled during active disease.

This rearrangement joins TRBV18 to TRBJ2-2, with D perhaps matching TRBD2 (6 bases). Deletions cut 0 bases from V and 4 bases from J, with 15 bases between. Per the germline V gene, CDR1 is KGHSH and CDR2 is LQKENI. CDR3 size: 17 residues. The CDR3 reads CASSPPYGGAGTGELFF. CDR3 DNA: TGTGCCAGCTCACCACCGTACGGGGGAGCGGGCACCGGGGAGCTGTTTTTT.

The chain has TRBV5-1 and TRBJ2-7; perhaps TRBD1 as D (5 bases). The CDR3 consists of 16 residues. Trimming shortened V by 1 base and J by 6 bases, and 20 bases separated the two germline ends. Per the germline V gene, CDR1 is SGHRS and CDR2 is YFSETQ. The CDR3 coding sequence is TGCGCCAGCAGCTTGCAAGGGGTCAGGTCCGCATTCGAGCAGTACTTC. This codes for CASSLQGVRSAFEQYF.

The V call is TRBV6-5, the J call TRBJ1-1, with 7 bases that match TRBD1. Trimming removed 6 bases from V and 0 bases from J; junction bases left unmatched: 4. The CDR3 extends over 14 amino acids. Looked up from germline, CDR1 is MNHEY and CDR2 is SVGAGI. CDR3 region: CASSNRGVNTEAFF. CDR3 in DNA: TGTGCCAGCAGCAACAGGGGCGTGAACACTGAAGCTTTCTTT.

The V and J genes are TRBV27 and TRBJ1-1; TRBD1 matches at 8 bases. Germline CDR1 is MNHEY and CDR2 is SMNVEV (reference sequence). The CDR3 is 17 residues long. Trimming at V came to 8 bases and at J to 0 bases, leaving 14 bases not matched to a gene. The CDR3 is CASRKLGQGLMNTEAFF. The DNA for the CDR3 is TGTGCCAGCCGAAAGCTTGGACAGGGCCTTATGAACACTGAAGCTTTCTTT.

In its sample, this clone was seen once. The chain combines TRBV7-3 with TRBJ2-5; no firm D call. V lost 2 bases and J lost 4, with 14 bases in between. The CDR3 has 15 residues. Germline V lookup: CDR1 SGHTA, CDR2 FQGTGA. The CDR3 loop is CASSLGSIAGETQYF. The DNA for the CDR3 is TGTGCCAGCAGCTTAGGATCCATTGCAGGAGAGACCCAGTACTTC.

V is TRBV19 and J is TRBJ1-5, with TRBD1 as a possible D gene (6 bases). V lost 6 bases and J lost 0, with 12 bases in between. CDR3 length: 15 amino acids. The germline V gene has CDR1 LNHDA and CDR2 SQIVND (reference sequence). The CDR3, as DNA: TGTGCCAGTAGGACAGGACTCTATAGCAATCAGCCCCAGCATTTT. Translation gives CASRTGLYSNQPQHF.

In DNA form, the CDR3 reads TGTGCCAGCAGCTTAGATGCCAGGGCCTACGAGCAGTACTTC. Its translation is CASSLDARAYEQYF. The rearrangement uses TRBV11-2 and TRBJ2-7; D possibly corresponds to TRBD1 (5 bases). Germline values: CDR1 SGHAT, CDR2 FQNNGV. This CDR3 has 14 residues. V was shortened by 0 bases and J by 2 bases, with 8 bases between the two germline ends.

The chain employs TRBV7-9 and TRBJ2-3, with D perhaps TRBD2 (7 bases). CDR3 length equals 15 residues. The V gene lost 5 bases and the J gene lost 6 bases, with 18 bases spanning the gap. CDR1 and CDR2 (germline): SEHNR, FQNEAQ (reference sequence). The CDR3 protein is CASSHAGASRDTQYF. DNA for the CDR3: TGTGCCAGCAGCCATGCGGGGGCCTCGAGGGATACGCAGTATTTT.

The V call is TRBV28, the J call TRBJ1-2, with TRBD1 identical over 11 bases. CDR1 and CDR2 (germline): MDHEN, SYDVKM. J was trimmed by 8 bases and V by 3 bases; bases with no gene match: 11. The CDR3 consists of 16 residues. The CDR3 DNA sequence: TGTGCCAGCAGTTTGGGGCACGGGACAGGGGGGAGAGGCTACACCTTC. This gives the protein CASSLGHGTGGRGYTF.

This sequence joins TRBV6-5 and TRBJ2-2; D perhaps matches TRBD2 (5 bases). The CDR3 length is 13 residues. CDR1 is MNHEY and CDR2 is SVGAGI in the germline V gene. Trimming removed 8 bases at V and 5 bases at J, with 12 bases between. CDR3 region: CASGESGTGELFF. In nucleotides, the CDR3 is TGTGCCAGCGGGGAGTCGGGTACCGGGGAGCTGTTTTTT.

The V gene is TRBV19, the J gene TRBJ2-1; 10 positions match TRBD1. The V and J ends lost 7 bases and 12 bases, in that order; junction bases with no gene match: 15. Germline lookup yields CDR1 LNHDA and CDR2 SQIVND (reference sequence). The CDR3 runs to 15 residues. The CDR3 loop is CASTKWDRGEGGQFF. Written as DNA, the CDR3 is TGTGCCAGTACCAAGTGGGACAGGGGAGAGGGAGGGCAGTTCTTC.

V usage is TRBV5-5 and J usage is TRBJ2-3; 13 bases agree with TRBD2. The germline V gene encodes CDR1 SGHKS and CDR2 YYEKEE (reference sequence). Losses at the gene ends were 3 bases for V and 3 bases for J; bases not matched to a gene: 4. This CDR3 has 16 residues. The CDR3 protein is CASSYTSGGATDTQYF. The CDR3 DNA follows: TGTGCCAGCAGCTACACTAGCGGGGGGGCAACAGATACGCAGTATTTT.

The chain recombines TRBV20-1 with TRBJ2-7; D is ambiguous. With 5 bases removed from V and 1 base from J, the gap between germline ends came to 6 bases. The CDR3 has 11 residues. From germline, CDR1 is DFQATT and CDR2 SNEGSKA (reference sequence). DNA of the CDR3: TGCAGTGCTGGCCGATCCTACGAGCAGTACTTC. Amino acid sequence: CSAGRSYEQYF.

The V gene is TRBV29-1, the J gene TRBJ1-1, with 8 bases matching TRBD1. The CDR3 extends over 13 amino acids. V lost 6 bases and J lost 4; bases outside the gene matches: 7. Looked up from germline, CDR1 is SQVTM and CDR2 is ANQGSEA. The CDR3 reads CSVGQDRATEAFF. CDR3 nucleotides: TGCAGCGTCGGGCAGGACAGGGCCACTGAAGCTTTCTTT. The complete variable domain, with remaining parts taken from reference TRBV29-1 and TRBJ1-1, reads SAVISQKPSRDICQRGTSLTIQCQVDSQVTMMFWYRQQPGQSLTLIATANQGSEATYESGFVIDKFPISRPNLTFSTLTVSNMSPEDSSIYLCSVGQDRATEAFFGQGTRLTVV.

The chain couples TRBV6-5 to TRBJ1-1; a weak D match, TRBD1 (5 bases). The CDR3 length is 15 residues. Per the germline V gene, CDR1 is MNHEY and CDR2 is SVGAGI. V was clipped by 8 bases and J by 1 base, with 17 bases between them. CDR3 amino acids: CASGRGTSGNTEAFF. CDR3 coding DNA: TGTGCCAGCGGGCGGGGGACCAGTGGGAACACTGAAGCTTTCTTT.

The gene calls are TRBV5-5 and TRBJ1-6, with D perhaps TRBD1 (5 bases). Trimming stripped 0 bases from V and 7 bases from J, with 8 bases between. Germline V gives CDR1 SGHKS, CDR2 YYEKEE (reference sequence). CDR3 length: 14 residues. The CDR3 DNA sequence: TGTGCCAGCAGCTTGGGACAGCTAAATTCACCCCTCCACTTT. Translated, it gives CASSLGQLNSPLHF.

The rearrangement uses TRBV5-5 and TRBJ1-2; D not resolved. V lost 2 bases and J 2 bases, leaving 7 bases between the germline ends. Per germline, CDR1 SGHKS and CDR2 YYEKEE (reference sequence). The length of the CDR3 is 13 residues. CDR3 residues: CASSFGENYGYTF. Here the CDR3 DNA reads TGTGCCAGCAGCTTTGGAGAAAACTATGGCTACACCTTC.

The CDR3 sequence: CATSALRQDLYNEQFF. The CDR3 DNA reads as TGTGCCACCAGTGCTCTCAGACAGGACCTGTACAATGAGCAGTTCTTC. V and J are TRBV24-1 and TRBJ2-1, with TRBD1 as a possible D gene (6 bases). The CDR3 has 16 residues. Per germline, CDR1 KGHDR and CDR2 SFDVKD. The ends were cut back, 5 bases at V and 4 bases at J, with 17 bases in the middle.

The chain carries TRBV7-9 and TRBJ1-3; D uncertain. V lost 5 bases to trimming and J lost 0 bases, with 14 bases between them. The CDR3 extends over 16 amino acids. Germline CDR1 and CDR2: SEHNR and FQNEAQ (reference sequence). The CDR3 coding sequence is TGTGCCAGCAGCCGTAGAGGCGGAATCTCTGGAAACACCATATATTTT. Translated, it gives CASSRRGGISGNTIYF.

This sequence joins TRBV6-5 and TRBJ2-3, with 9 bases identical to TRBD1. In germline, CDR1 is MNHEY, CDR2 SVGAGI. CDR3 length: 15 residues. The junction had 5 bases not matched to a gene; V was cut back by 2 bases and J by 5 bases. CDR3 sequence reads: CASSYGGQGIDTQYF. Written as DNA, the CDR3 is TGTGCCAGCAGTTACGGCGGACAGGGGATAGATACGCAGTATTTT.

This clone was counted only a few times. The rearrangement uses TRBV6-5 and TRBJ2-7; D unclear. Germline CDR1 is MNHEY and CDR2 is SVGAGI. This CDR3 spans 16 amino acids. V gave up 0 bases and J gave up 3 bases, with 15 bases separating them. CDR3 region: CASSYSSSVLRYEQYF. Here the CDR3 DNA reads TGTGCCAGCAGTTACTCGAGTTCCGTGCTACGCTACGAGCAGTACTTC.

This sequence joins TRBV7-9 and TRBJ2-1, with 13 bases fitting TRBD2. This CDR3 is built from 17 residues. Germline lookup yields CDR1 SEHNR and CDR2 FQNEAQ (reference sequence). Trimming cost V 0 bases and J 4 bases; bases outside gene matches: 3. The CDR3 reads CASSLAGLAGAYNEQFF. CDR3 in DNA: TGTGCCAGCAGCTTAGCTGGACTAGCGGGGGCTTACAATGAGCAGTTCTTC. Full variable domain (rest looked up from reference TRBV7-9 and TRBJ2-1): DTGVSQNPRHKITKRGQNVTFRCDPISEHNRLYWYRQTLGQGPEFLTYFQNEAQLEKSRLLSDRFSAERPKGSFSTLEIQRTEQGDSAMYLCASSLAGLAGAYNEQFFGPGTRLTVL.